The present entry profiles one TCR beta chain with its context. No antigen is known for it. The sample originates from a study of tissue T cells after allogeneic stem cell transplantation. About the research overall: Of the grafts for graft-versus-host disease patients, four were unmodified and three CD34-selected.

The CDR3 contains 13 residues. The trim removed 3 bases at V and 6 bases at J, leaving 3 bases unmatched. The V gene's germline CDR1 is GTSNPN and CDR2 SVGIG (reference sequence). The method was immunoSEQ multiplex PCR; TCRdb's version includes in-frame clones alone and lacks a portion of them. The sample gives some 700 clones, 40% to 50% of which show up once; almost 60% is in the top ten. General study findings and limits: In patients and mice, blood and spleen missed much of tissue repertoire.

V and J are TRBV30 and TRBJ1-4; 8 bases are a match to TRBD1. Sequenced here: descending colon tissue, sampled at autopsy. This receptor was obtained from a female patient aged 40 to 75 with steroid-refractory graft-versus-host disease after an allogeneic stem cell transplant. Some T cells may trace back to the graft donor. This CDR3 reads CAWRSRGHEKLFF. CDR3 bases: TGTGCCTGGAGAAGCAGGGGGCATGAAAAACTGTTTTTT.